This paragraph reports one TCR beta chain. Germline V gives CDR1 SGHVS, CDR2 FNYEAQ. CDR3 length: 16 residues. From its re-call of the 5' RACE reads, TCRdb lists each CDR3 protein once, without DNA. This listing includes 500,000 to 600,000 distinct CDR3 sequences. This record belongs to a study of T cells expressing NK-cell markers. This receptor was taken from a man aged 18 to 30 in good health. V and J are TRBV7-6 and TRBJ2-1; without DNA, the TCRdb call of TRBD1 cannot be checked. Material for sequencing was blood T cells: a sorted CD56 or NKG2C T cell subset, CD4+ or CD8+ T cells, or bulk PBMC T cells (not recorded which). CDR3: CASSSPGRRSYNEQFF.